The 21 T cell receptor beta chains reported below all come from one sample, sequenced in a study of blood T cells in healthy people across ages. A second PCR, run for 7 to 11 cycles, used a sample-barcoded 5' primer plus a J-beta primer mix. TCRdb re-analysed the 5' RACE reads in MiXCR, keeping a single row per CDR3 protein. The top ten hold roughly 51% of the sample, which has approximately 360,000 distinct CDR3 sequences, approximately 51% seen once. The material sequenced was blood. These receptors originate from a man aged 55-75 years in good health.

The gene calls are TRBV6-1 and TRBJ2-2, with 7 bases that match TRBD1. Germline values: CDR1 MNHNS, CDR2 SASEGT. The CDR3 sequence is 15 residues long. Unmatched junction bases numbered 9, after V lost 7 bases and J lost 4 bases. CDR3 residues: CASNFRQGLTGELFF. CDR3 coding DNA: TGTGCCAGCAATTTTCGACAGGGCCTCACCGGGGAGCTGTTTTTT.

This chain links TRBV6-1 with TRBJ1-5; no clear D. V was shortened by 1 base and J by 0 bases, with 10 bases between the two germline ends. Germline V gene data show CDR1 as MNHNS and CDR2 as SASEGT. This CDR3 has 16 amino acids. This CDR3 reads CASSEEVGSSNQPQHF. As DNA, the CDR3 is TGTGCCAGCAGTGAAGAGGTGGGCAGTAGCAATCAGCCCCAGCATTTT.

The gene calls are TRBV29-1 and TRBJ1-2; D is possibly TRBD1 (5 bases). Trimming removed 4 bases at V and 3 bases at J, with 12 bases between. This CDR3 has 13 amino acids. In germline, CDR1 is SQVTM, CDR2 ANQGSEA. This chain's CDR3 is CSVVKGGDYGYTF. Written as DNA, the CDR3 is TGCAGCGTTGTTAAGGGAGGGGACTATGGCTACACCTTC.

V usage is TRBV6-5 and J usage is TRBJ1-1, with a weak D call TRBD1 (5 bases). The ends were cut back, 0 bases at V and 4 bases at J, with 9 bases in the middle. The CDR3 contains 14 residues. Germline V gene sequence: CDR1 MNHEY, CDR2 SVGAGI. CDR3 protein: CASSYSGEVTEAFF. CDR3 DNA: TGTGCCAGCAGTTACTCGGGGGAGGTCACTGAAGCTTTCTTT.

This clonotype was found a few times. The rearrangement links TRBV27 to TRBJ1-2; D is possibly TRBD1 (6 bases). V lost 5 bases to trimming and J lost 7 bases, with 14 bases between them. The CDR3 covers 13 residues. Germline V gives CDR1 MNHEY, CDR2 SMNVEV (reference sequence). The CDR3 nucleotides read TGTGCCAGCAGTGTACAGGGATCTGGTGGCTACACCTTC. Translating gives CASSVQGSGGYTF.

The chain uses TRBV7-6 and TRBJ2-5; TRBD2 aligns across 10 bases. The CDR3 spans 17 residues. CDR1 SGHVS and CDR2 FNYEAQ come from the germline V gene. V dropped 1 base and J dropped 4; count of bases not matched to a gene: 9. Written as DNA, the CDR3 is TGTGCCAGCAGCTTAGGTGTTCTAGCGGGGGCCTCAGAGACCCAGTACTTC. Translated, it gives CASSLGVLAGASETQYF.

The chain is built from TRBV28 and TRBJ2-1; no definite D call. V dropped 10 bases and J dropped 2 bases, with 18 bases sitting between them. The CDR3 runs to 15 residues. The germline gives CDR1 MDHEN, CDR2 SYDVKM. The CDR3 is CATHRGAATYNEQFF. CDR3 coding DNA: TGTGCCACACATAGAGGAGCCGCCACCTACAATGAGCAGTTCTTC.

The genes are TRBV10-3 and TRBJ2-7, with D possibly being TRBD1 (5 bases). Trimming removed 8 bases at V and 1 base at J, with 15 bases between. Germline V gene lookup returns CDR1 ENHRY and CDR2 SYGVKD. The CDR3 consists of 14 residues. DNA for the CDR3: TGTGCCATCGGGGCGGACCCCCCGTCCTACGAGCAGTACTTC. It is translated as CAIGADPPSYEQYF.

The rearrangement joins TRBV20-1 to TRBJ2-2; 14 bases are shared with TRBD2. The CDR3 contains 15 residues. With V trimmed by 6 bases and J by 7 bases, 7 bases remained unmatched. Germline CDR1 reads DFQATT; CDR2 reads SNEGSKA (reference sequence). In DNA, the CDR3 is TGCAGTGCCCCGACTAGCGGGAGGGTTAACGGGGAGCTGTTTTTT. Its protein is CSAPTSGRVNGELFF.

This chain connects TRBV29-1 to TRBJ2-1; TRBD2 aligns across 16 bases. This CDR3 is built from 15 residues. Germline-derived CDR1 and CDR2 are SQVTM and ANQGSEA. V dropped 4 bases and J dropped 12; count of bases not matched to a gene: 9. The CDR3 loop reads CSVVGTSGRGARQFF. In DNA, the CDR3 is TGCAGCGTTGTGGGGACTAGCGGGAGGGGGGCGCGGCAGTTCTTC.

The CDR3 reads CASPGRTNQPQHF. For the CDR3, the DNA is TGTGCCAGCCCAGGACGGACTAATCAGCCCCAGCATTTT. The chain employs TRBV6-2 or TRBV6-3 and TRBJ1-5; no firm D call. V lost 8 bases, J lost 4 bases, and 12 bases lay in between. There are 13 residues in the CDR3. Germline V lookup: CDR1 MNHEY, CDR2 SVGEGT.

CDR3 sequence: CASSLGAGVGEQYF. CDR3 sequence (DNA): TGTGCCAGCAGCTTAGGAGCGGGAGTTGGAGAGCAGTACTTC. The chain couples TRBV7-9 to TRBJ2-5, with 8 nucleotides matching TRBD2. The germline CDR1 and CDR2 sequences are SEHNR and FQNEAQ (reference sequence). The ends lost 1 base at V and 11 bases at J; junction bases unmatched: 9. The CDR3 runs to 14 residues.

This clonotype was recorded a few times. V and J are TRBV20-1 and TRBJ2-5, with TRBD2 matching 10 bases. J lost 1 base, V lost 6 bases, and 8 bases had no gene match. Germline CDR1 is DFQATT and CDR2 is SNEGSKA (reference sequence). The CDR3 runs to 15 residues. The CDR3, as DNA: TGCAGTGCACTTCCTAGCGGGGGATCCCAAGAGACCCAGTACTTC. It specifies CSALPSGGSQETQYF.

In this sample, this clonotype turned up many times. CDR3 sequence: CASSLAVRAGANVLTF. CDR3 sequence (DNA): TGTGCCAGCAGCTTAGCAGTTCGGGCTGGGGCCAACGTCCTGACTTTC. This chain uses TRBV7-2 with TRBJ2-6; D gene uncertain. Germline assignment: CDR1 SGHTA and CDR2 FQGNSA. Trimming shortened V by 0 bases and J by 2 bases, and 8 bases separated the two germline ends. The CDR3 length is 16 residues.

The chain employs TRBV3-1 and TRBJ2-5, with unresolved D. Germline V CDR1 and CDR2: LGHDT, YNNKEL (reference sequence). The CDR3 contains 13 residues. Between the trimmed V and J ends, which lost 7 bases and 4 bases, there was a span of 13 bases. The DNA for the CDR3 is TGTGCCAGCACCCTCCTTACCGGAGAGACCCAGTACTTC. Translated, it gives CASTLLTGETQYF.

This chain joins TRBV4-1 and TRBJ2-1; D call uncertain. From germline, CDR1 is MGHRA and CDR2 YSYEKL. The CDR3 is 16 residues long. The germline V and J ends were trimmed by 3 bases and 5 bases, with 17 bases remaining between them. The CDR3 reads CASSHGDPDFDNEQFF. The CDR3 bases are TGCGCCAGCAGCCATGGTGACCCCGACTTCGACAATGAGCAGTTCTTC.

The chain couples TRBV27 to TRBJ2-7; 9 bases are shared with TRBD1. The trim removed 3 bases at V and 1 base at J, leaving 4 bases unmatched. This CDR3 region has 15 residues. Germline V gives CDR1 MNHEY, CDR2 SMNVEV (reference sequence). The CDR3: CASSLGTGWSYEQYF. In nucleotides, the CDR3 is TGTGCCAGCAGTTTGGGGACAGGGTGGTCCTACGAGCAGTACTTC.

The CDR3 DNA is TGTGCCAGCAGCTTAGGTGGTGAGGAGCAGTTCTTC. It yields the protein CASSLGGEEQFF. The rearrangement uses TRBV11-3 and TRBJ2-1; D remains unclear. Deletions cut 1 base from V and 10 bases from J, with 8 bases between. There are 12 residues in the CDR3. The germline gives CDR1 SGHNT, CDR2 YENEEA.

The J gene is TRBJ2-7, the V gene TRBV7-3, with 7 bases identical to TRBD2. CDR1 SGHTA and CDR2 FQGTGA come from the germline V gene. With 0 bases clipped from V and 0 bases from J, the junction kept 5 bases outside the gene matches. CDR3 length equals 16 residues. The CDR3 region is CASSLTAAGNSYEQYF. CDR3 bases: TGTGCCAGCAGCTTAACGGCAGCGGGGAACTCCTACGAGCAGTACTTC.

The chain is built from TRBV29-1 and TRBJ2-1; a possible D gene is TRBD1 (6 bases). Looked up from germline, CDR1 is SQVTM and CDR2 is ANQGSEA. The CDR3 has 11 amino acids. V lost 6 bases and J lost 6, with 9 bases in between. Written as DNA, the CDR3 is TGCAGCGTGAGAGGGGGCAATGAGCAGTTCTTC. It specifies CSVRGGNEQFF.

The chain employs TRBV5-1 and TRBJ2-3, with 7 bases matching TRBD1. J gave up 1 base and V 6 bases, and 5 bases lay outside the gene matches. Per germline, CDR1 SGHRS and CDR2 YFSETQ. CDR3 length: 14 residues. CDR3 sequence (DNA): TGCGCCAGCATGACAGGGTCTGGCACAGATACGCAGTATTTT. This gives the protein CASMTGSGTDTQYF.